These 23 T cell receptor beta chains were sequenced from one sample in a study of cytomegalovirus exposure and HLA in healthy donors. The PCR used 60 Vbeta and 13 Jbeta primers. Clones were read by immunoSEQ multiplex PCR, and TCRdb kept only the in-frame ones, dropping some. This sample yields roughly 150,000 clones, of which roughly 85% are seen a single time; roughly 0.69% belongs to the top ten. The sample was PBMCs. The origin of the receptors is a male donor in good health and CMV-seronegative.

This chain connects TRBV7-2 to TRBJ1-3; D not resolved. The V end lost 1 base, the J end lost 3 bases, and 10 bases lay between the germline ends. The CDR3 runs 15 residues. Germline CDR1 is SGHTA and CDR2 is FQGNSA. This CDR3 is CASSLGPKRGNTIYF. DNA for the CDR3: TGTGCCAGCAGCTTAGGGCCGAAACGTGGAAACACCATATATTTT.

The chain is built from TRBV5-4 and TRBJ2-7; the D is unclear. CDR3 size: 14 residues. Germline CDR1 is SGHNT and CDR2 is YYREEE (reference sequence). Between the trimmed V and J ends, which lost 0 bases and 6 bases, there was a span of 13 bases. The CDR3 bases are TGTGCCAGCAGCTTGGCAGGTAGTTCCATCGAGCAGTACTTC. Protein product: CASSLAGSSIEQYF.

In nucleotides, the CDR3 is TGCGCCAGCAGCCAAGGATTACAGGAAAAACTGTTTTTT. It translates to CASSQGLQEKLFF. The genes are TRBV4-3 and TRBJ1-4; D is undetermined. This CDR3 contains 13 residues. V was pared by 1 base and J by 8 bases, with 8 bases between. Germline CDR1 reads LGHNA; CDR2 reads YSLEER.

The CDR3 region has the DNA TGTGCCAGTAGTATTGGGGGGGCATCAGGCTACGAGCAGTACTTC. This encodes CASSIGGASGYEQYF. V usage is TRBV19 and J usage is TRBJ2-7, with D perhaps TRBD2 (7 bases). Trimming pared 3 bases from V and 3 bases from J, leaving 15 bases between. Per germline, CDR1 LNHDA and CDR2 SQIVND (reference sequence). The CDR3 totals 15 residues.

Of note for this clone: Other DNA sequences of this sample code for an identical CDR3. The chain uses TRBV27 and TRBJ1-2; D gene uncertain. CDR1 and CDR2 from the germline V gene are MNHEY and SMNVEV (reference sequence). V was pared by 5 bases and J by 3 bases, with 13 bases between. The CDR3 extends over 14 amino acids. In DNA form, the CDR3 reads TGTGCCAGCAGTACCCGGACTGGGGACTATGGCTACACCTTC. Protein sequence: CASSTRTGDYGYTF.

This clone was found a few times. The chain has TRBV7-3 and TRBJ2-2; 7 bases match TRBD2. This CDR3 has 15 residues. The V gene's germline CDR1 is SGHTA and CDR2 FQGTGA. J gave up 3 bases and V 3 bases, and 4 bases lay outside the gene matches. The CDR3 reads CASSFTSAYTGELFF. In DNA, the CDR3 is TGTGCCAGCAGCTTTACTAGCGCCTACACCGGGGAGCTGTTTTTT.

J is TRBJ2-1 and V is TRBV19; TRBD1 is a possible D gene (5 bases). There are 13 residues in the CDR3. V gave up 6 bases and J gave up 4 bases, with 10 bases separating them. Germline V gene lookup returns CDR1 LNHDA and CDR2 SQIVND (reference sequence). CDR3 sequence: CASSKGFYNEQFF. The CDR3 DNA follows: TGTGCCAGTAGCAAGGGGTTTTACAATGAGCAGTTCTTC.

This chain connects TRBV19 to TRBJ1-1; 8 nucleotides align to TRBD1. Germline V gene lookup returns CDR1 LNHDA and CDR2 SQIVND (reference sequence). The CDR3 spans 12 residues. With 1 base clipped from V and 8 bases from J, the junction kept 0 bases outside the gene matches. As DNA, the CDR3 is TGTGCCAGTAGTATAGGGGACAGGGAAGCTTTCTTT. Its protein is CASSIGDREAFF. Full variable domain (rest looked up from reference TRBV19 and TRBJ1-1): DGGITQSPKYLFRKEGQNVTLSCEQNLNHDAMYWYRQDPGQGLRLIYYSQIVNDFQKGDIAEGYSVSREKKESFPLTVTSAQKNPTAFYLCASSIGDREAFFGQGTRLTVV.

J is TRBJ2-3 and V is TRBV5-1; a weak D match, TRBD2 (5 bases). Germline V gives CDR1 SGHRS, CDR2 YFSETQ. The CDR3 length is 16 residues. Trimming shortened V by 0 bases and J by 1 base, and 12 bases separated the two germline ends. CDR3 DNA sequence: TGCGCCAGCAGCTTGGTTCCGGGTAGCGGCACAGATACGCAGTATTTT. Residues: CASSLVPGSGTDTQYF.

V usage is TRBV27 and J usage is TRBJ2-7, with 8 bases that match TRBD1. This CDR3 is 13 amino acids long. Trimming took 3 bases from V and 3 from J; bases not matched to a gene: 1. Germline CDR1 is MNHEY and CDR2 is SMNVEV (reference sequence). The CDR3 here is CASSFGTGYEQYF. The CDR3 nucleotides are TGTGCCAGCAGTTTCGGGACAGGCTACGAGCAGTACTTC.

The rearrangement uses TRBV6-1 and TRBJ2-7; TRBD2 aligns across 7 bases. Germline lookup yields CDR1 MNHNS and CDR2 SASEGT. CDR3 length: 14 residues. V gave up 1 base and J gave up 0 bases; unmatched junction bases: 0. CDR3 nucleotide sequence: TGTGCCAGCAGTGAAGGCGGGAGCTCCTACGAGCAGTACTTC. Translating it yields CASSEGGSSYEQYF.

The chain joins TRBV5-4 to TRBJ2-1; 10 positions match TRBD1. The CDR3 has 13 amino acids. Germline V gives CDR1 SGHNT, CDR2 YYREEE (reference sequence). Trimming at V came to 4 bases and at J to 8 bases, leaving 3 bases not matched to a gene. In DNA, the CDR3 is TGTGCCAGCAGCCGGGACAGGGGTGATGAGCAGTTCTTC. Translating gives CASSRDRGDEQFF.

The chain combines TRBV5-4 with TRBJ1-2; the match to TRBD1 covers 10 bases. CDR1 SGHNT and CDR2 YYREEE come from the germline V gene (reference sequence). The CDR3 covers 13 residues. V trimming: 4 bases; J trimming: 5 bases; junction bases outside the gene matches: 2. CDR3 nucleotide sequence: TGTGCCAGCAGCACGGGACAGGGGTATGGCTACACCTTC. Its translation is CASSTGQGYGYTF.

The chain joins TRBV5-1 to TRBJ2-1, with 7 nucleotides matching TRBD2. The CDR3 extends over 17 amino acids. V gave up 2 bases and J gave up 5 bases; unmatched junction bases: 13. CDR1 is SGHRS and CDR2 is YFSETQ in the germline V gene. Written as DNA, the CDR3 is TGCGCCAGCAGCTTAAAACCTAGCGGTCCTTCAAACAATGAGCAGTTCTTC. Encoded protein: CASSLKPSGPSNNEQFF.

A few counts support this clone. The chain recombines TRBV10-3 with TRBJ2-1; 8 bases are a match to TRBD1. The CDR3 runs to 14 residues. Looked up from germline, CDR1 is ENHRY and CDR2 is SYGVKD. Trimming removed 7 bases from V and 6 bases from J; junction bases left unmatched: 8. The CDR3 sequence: CAITSGGGGNEQFF. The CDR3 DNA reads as TGTGCCATCACCTCAGGGGGCGGAGGCAATGAGCAGTTCTTC.

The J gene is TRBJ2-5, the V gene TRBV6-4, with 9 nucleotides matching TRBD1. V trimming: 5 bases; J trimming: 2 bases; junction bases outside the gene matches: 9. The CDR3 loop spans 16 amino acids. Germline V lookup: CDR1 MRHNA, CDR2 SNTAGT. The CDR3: CASSTPVDRGQETQYF. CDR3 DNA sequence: TGTGCCAGCAGTACCCCAGTAGACAGGGGGCAAGAGACCCAGTACTTC.

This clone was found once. CDR3 bases: TGTGCCAGCAGCTGGGGAATCGGGACAAACTCTGGAAACACCATATATTTT. This sequence encodes CASSWGIGTNSGNTIYF. The rearrangement links TRBV13 to TRBJ1-3, with a tentative D call TRBD1 (6 bases). CDR1 and CDR2 (germline): PRHDT, FYEKMQ (reference sequence). Trimming cost V 4 bases and J 0 bases, with 16 bases left between them. The CDR3 length is 17 residues.

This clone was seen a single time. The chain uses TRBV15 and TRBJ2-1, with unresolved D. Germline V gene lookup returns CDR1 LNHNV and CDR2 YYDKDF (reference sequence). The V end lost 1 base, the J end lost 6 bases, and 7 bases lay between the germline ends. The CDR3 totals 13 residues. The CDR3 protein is CATSRGTSNEQFF. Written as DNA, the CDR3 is TGTGCCACCAGCAGAGGAACCAGCAATGAGCAGTTCTTC. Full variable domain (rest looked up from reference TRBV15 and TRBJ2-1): DAMVIQNPRYQVTQFGKPVTLSCSQTLNHNVMYWYQQKSSQAPKLLFHYYDKDFNNEADTPDNFQSRRPNTSFCFLDIRSPGLGDTAMYLCATSRGTSNEQFFGPGTRLTVL.

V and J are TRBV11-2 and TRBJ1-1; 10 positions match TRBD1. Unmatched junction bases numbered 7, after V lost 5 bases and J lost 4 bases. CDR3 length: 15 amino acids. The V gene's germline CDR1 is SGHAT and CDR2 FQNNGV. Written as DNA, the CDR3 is TGTGCCAGCAGCCTCCAGACAGGGGGCTTCACTGAAGCTTTCTTT. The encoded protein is CASSLQTGGFTEAFF.

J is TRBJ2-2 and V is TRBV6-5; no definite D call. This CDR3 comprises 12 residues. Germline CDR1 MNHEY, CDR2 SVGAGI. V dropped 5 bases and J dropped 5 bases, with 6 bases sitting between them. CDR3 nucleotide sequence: TGTGCCAGCAGTAAGACTACCGGGGAGCTGTTTTTT. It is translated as CASSKTTGELFF.

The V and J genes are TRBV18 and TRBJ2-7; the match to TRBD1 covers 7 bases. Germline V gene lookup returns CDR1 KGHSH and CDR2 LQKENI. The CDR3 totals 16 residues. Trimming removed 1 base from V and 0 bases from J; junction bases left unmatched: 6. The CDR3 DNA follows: TGTGCCAGCTCACCACTCCCGGGACAGAGCTCCTACGAGCAGTACTTC. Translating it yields CASSPLPGQSSYEQYF.

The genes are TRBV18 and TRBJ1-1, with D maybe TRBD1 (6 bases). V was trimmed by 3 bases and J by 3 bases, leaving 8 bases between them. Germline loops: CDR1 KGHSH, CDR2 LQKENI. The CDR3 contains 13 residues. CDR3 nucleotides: TGTGCCAGCTCACCCCACAGGGACACTGAAGCTTTCTTT. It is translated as CASSPHRDTEAFF.

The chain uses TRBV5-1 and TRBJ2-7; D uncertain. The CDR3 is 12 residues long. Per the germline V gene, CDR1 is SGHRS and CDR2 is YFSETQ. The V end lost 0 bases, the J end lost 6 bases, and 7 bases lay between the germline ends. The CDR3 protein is CASSLVRIEQYF. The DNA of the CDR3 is TGCGCCAGCAGCTTGGTGCGTATCGAGCAGTACTTC.